The T cell receptor beta chain under discussion was sequenced for a study of T cell responses to AZD1222 COVID-19 vaccine. Study at large: Pooled in the analysis were second doses at about 4 or about 12 weeks.

Only in-frame clones appear in the TCRdb table, and some are missing; sequencing was by immunoSEQ multiplex PCR. Altogether some 140,000 clones are present, 92% being singletons, with the ten largest covering 2.5% to 3.5%. Findings of the study overall: Spike-wide coverage was observed for vaccine-associated CD4 TCRs, with dominant responses at 160-218 and 743-854. White British people made up most donors, females outnumbered males, and clonal diversity was possibly underestimated. Only 6 or 7 people who got AZD1222 tested seropositive at baseline.

The sample holds one count of this clone. The antigen is unknown. The germline V gene has CDR1 KGHSY and CDR2 FQNENV. This CDR3 is 15 amino acids long. The V end was cut by 4 bases, the J end by 0 bases, with 11 bases between. The chain combines TRBV16 with TRBJ2-3; D gene unclear. The receptor was isolated from an adult in good health. The specimen comprised peripheral blood, sampled on day 0 of AZD1222 vaccination. This CDR3 is CASSLRPSSTDTQYF. Here the CDR3 DNA reads TGTGCCAGCAGCCTCAGACCTTCTAGCACAGATACGCAGTATTTT.